These 27 T cell receptor beta chains came from one sample sequenced in a study of cytomegalovirus exposure and HLA in healthy donors. The PCR was carried out with 60 Vbeta primers and 13 Jbeta primers. The table came from immunoSEQ multiplex PCR; TCRdb's copy has only in-frame clones and leaves some out. Of about 77,000 clones in the sample, about 79% were seen once. The sample consisted of PBMCs. Receptor source: a man aged 35 to 55 in good health and CMV-seronegative.

J is TRBJ1-1 and V is TRBV28, with D hard to call. With 7 bases removed from V and 4 bases from J, the gap between germline ends came to 22 bases. Germline CDR1 MDHEN, CDR2 SYDVKM. This CDR3 is built from 16 residues. CDR3 region: CASNKPRGIWGTEAFF. For the CDR3, the DNA is TGTGCCAGCAACAAACCTAGAGGGATATGGGGCACTGAAGCTTTCTTT.

Only a few counts were recorded for this clone. The CDR3 bases are TGTGCCAGCAGCTACCGGGACAGGGGGCGCGGTGAGCAGTTCTTC. Its translation is CASSYRDRGRGEQFF. The chain couples TRBV13 to TRBJ2-1, with 12 bases matching TRBD1. The CDR3 runs 15 residues. After removal of 4 bases from V and 9 bases from J, the junction contained 7 bases not matched to a gene. Germline CDR1 is PRHDT and CDR2 is FYEKMQ (reference sequence). The whole variable domain, remainder taken from reference TRBV13 and TRBJ2-1, is AAGVIQSPRHLIKEKRETATLKCYPIPRHDTVYWYQQGPGQDPQFLISFYEKMQSDKGSIPDRFSAQQFSDYHSELNMSSLELGDSALYFCASSYRDRGRGEQFFGPGTRLTVL.

Here the CDR3 reads CASSYFVTDTQYF. CDR3 in DNA: TGTGCCAGCAGTTACTTCGTGACAGATACGCAGTATTTT. This sequence joins TRBV6-5 and TRBJ2-3; unclear D gene. V lost 1 base, J lost 3 bases, and 5 bases lay in between. The CDR3 has 13 residues. From germline, CDR1 is MNHEY and CDR2 SVGAGI.

The chain joins TRBV7-9 to TRBJ2-1, with 7 bases matching TRBD1. Germline CDR1 reads SEHNR; CDR2 reads FQNEAQ (reference sequence). V gave up 1 base and J gave up 6 bases; unmatched junction bases: 0. CDR3 length equals 13 residues. The CDR3 protein is CASSLGDSNEQFF. The DNA for the CDR3 is TGTGCCAGCAGCTTAGGGGACAGCAATGAGCAGTTCTTC.

This clone was detected a few times. This chain connects TRBV2 to TRBJ1-5; unclear D gene. Trimming shortened V by 4 bases and J by 2 bases, and 6 bases separated the two germline ends. The CDR3 totals 13 residues. Germline lookup yields CDR1 SNHLY and CDR2 FYNNEI. CDR3 coding DNA: TGTGCCAGCAGTGGAGAGGGCAATCAGCCCCAGCATTTT. It translates to CASSGEGNQPQHF.

This clone showed up just once. The CDR3 nucleotides are TGTGCCAGCACCCCGAGGGGACAGGGAGGACATCAGCCCCAGCATTTT. This gives the protein CASTPRGQGGHQPQHF. The V call is TRBV28, the J call TRBJ1-5, with 9 bases fitting TRBD1. CDR1 and CDR2 (germline): MDHEN, SYDVKM. The J segment lost 5 bases and the V segment lost 7 bases, leaving 12 bases of the junction unmatched. The CDR3 runs 16 residues.

The gene calls are TRBV11-2 and TRBJ1-4; 9 bases align to TRBD1. Germline CDR1 is SGHAT and CDR2 is FQNNGV. V was pared by 6 bases and J by 10 bases, with 9 bases of the junction left unmatched. The CDR3 loop spans 14 amino acids. CDR3 residues: CASREGQGVGKLFF. The CDR3 DNA follows: TGTGCCAGCAGGGAGGGACAGGGCGTGGGAAAACTGTTTTTT. The variable domain in full, with the rest retrieved from reference TRBV11-2 and TRBJ1-4, is EAGVAQSPRYKIIEKRQSVAFWCNPISGHATLYWYQQILGQGPKLLIQFQNNGVVDDSQLPKDRFSAERLKGVDSTLKIQPAKLEDSAVYLCASREGQGVGKLFFGSGTQLSVL.

This clone was counted between two and nine times. The rearrangement joins TRBV6-1 to TRBJ1-5, with TRBD1 identical over 8 bases. J lost 7 bases, V lost 5 bases, and 7 bases had no gene match. This CDR3 comprises 14 residues. Germline V gene sequence: CDR1 MNHNS, CDR2 SASEGT. In DNA, the CDR3 is TGTGCCAGCAGTCGGACAGGGTCGAGACAGCCCCAGCATTTT. Translated, it gives CASSRTGSRQPQHF.

The V and J genes are TRBV5-1 and TRBJ2-7; 15 bases agree with TRBD2. CDR3 length equals 17 residues. Germline V CDR1 and CDR2: SGHRS, YFSETQ. J gave up 2 bases and V 2 bases, and 5 bases lay outside the gene matches. This chain's CDR3 is CASSFGLAGGLTYEQYF. In DNA, the CDR3 is TGCGCCAGCAGCTTCGGACTAGCGGGAGGGTTAACCTACGAGCAGTACTTC.

J is TRBJ2-3 and V is TRBV6-1; 9 bases are a match to TRBD2. Trimming at V came to 6 bases and at J to 7 bases, leaving 11 bases not matched to a gene. This CDR3 comprises 15 residues. Germline V gene data show CDR1 as MNHNS and CDR2 as SASEGT. The CDR3 spells CASRPPSSGRYTQYF. Here the CDR3 DNA reads TGTGCCAGCAGGCCTCCTTCCAGCGGGAGGTATACGCAGTATTTT.

This clone has more than one count but fewer than ten. This chain links TRBV7-9 with TRBJ1-4; no firm D call. This CDR3 is built from 15 residues. Germline assignment: CDR1 SEHNR and CDR2 FQNEAQ (reference sequence). V was shortened by 5 bases and J by 0 bases, with 10 bases between the two germline ends. CDR3 DNA sequence: TGTGCCAGCAGCCCCCATTCATCAACTAATGAAAAACTGTTTTTT. The encoded protein is CASSPHSSTNEKLFF. The entire variable domain, with the rest obtained from reference TRBV7-9 and TRBJ1-4, is as follows: DTGVSQNPRHKITKRGQNVTFRCDPISEHNRLYWYRQTLGQGPEFLTYFQNEAQLEKSRLLSDRFSAERPKGSFSTLEIQRTEQGDSAMYLCASSPHSSTNEKLFFGSGTQLSVL.

The CDR3 loop is CASSLGGTNYNEQFF. The CDR3 DNA reads TGTGCCAGCAGCTTGGGTGGGACTAACTACAATGAGCAGTTCTTC. The chain links TRBV5-6 to TRBJ2-1, with 7 bases that match TRBD2. The CDR3 totals 15 residues. Germline V lookup: CDR1 SGHDT, CDR2 YYEEEE. V lost 0 bases to trimming and J lost 3 bases; unmatched junction nucleotides: 3.

This chain connects TRBV29-1 to TRBJ2-5; TRBD2 matches at 14 bases. In germline, CDR1 is SQVTM, CDR2 ANQGSEA. V lost 7 bases to trimming and J lost 4 bases; unmatched junction nucleotides: 2. This CDR3 has 13 amino acids. CDR3 loop: CSGTSGRRETQYF. The DNA for the CDR3 is TGCAGCGGGACTAGCGGGAGGCGAGAGACCCAGTACTTC.

The chain couples TRBV6-5 to TRBJ2-7, with TRBD1 as a possible D gene (5 bases). Germline-derived CDR1 and CDR2 are MNHEY and SVGAGI. CDR3 length equals 15 residues. Trimming stripped 0 bases from V and 5 bases from J, with 14 bases between. CDR3 residues: CASSYSQGSNHEQYF. The DNA for the CDR3 is TGTGCCAGCAGTTACTCGCAGGGCTCCAACCACGAGCAGTACTTC.

V is TRBV19 and J is TRBJ2-2, with a tentative D call TRBD1 (6 bases). This CDR3 region has 15 residues. Germline CDR1 is LNHDA and CDR2 is SQIVND (reference sequence). V lost 6 bases and J lost 5, with 16 bases in between. The CDR3, as DNA: TGTGCCAGTAGCTTGGGGGCAGCTAGAACCGGGGAGCTGTTTTTT. Translation gives CASSLGAARTGELFF. The whole variable domain, filled in from reference TRBV19 and TRBJ2-2, reads DGGITQSPKYLFRKEGQNVTLSCEQNLNHDAMYWYRQDPGQGLRLIYYSQIVNDFQKGDIAEGYSVSREKKESFPLTVTSAQKNPTAFYLCASSLGAARTGELFFGEGSRLTVL.

This rearrangement joins TRBV9 to TRBJ1-5; maybe TRBD1 (6 bases). Germline V gives CDR1 SGDLS, CDR2 YYNGEE. Trimming shortened V by 3 bases and J by 4 bases, and 11 bases separated the two germline ends. There are 14 residues in the CDR3. The CDR3, as DNA: TGTGCCAGCAGCGCCGGGGGGCGAAATCAGCCCCAGCATTTT. Protein product: CASSAGGRNQPQHF.

This clone was seen a few times. The chain recombines TRBV7-2 with TRBJ2-5, with 11 bases identical to TRBD2. CDR3 size: 15 residues. The germline CDR1 and CDR2 sequences are SGHTA and FQGNSA. With 5 bases clipped from V and 5 bases from J, the junction kept 7 bases outside the gene matches. The CDR3 is CASSPTSGAWETQYF. As DNA, the CDR3 is TGTGCCAGCAGCCCGACTAGCGGGGCGTGGGAGACCCAGTACTTC.

The rearrangement uses TRBV2 and TRBJ1-1; D possibly corresponds to TRBD1 (6 bases). The CDR3 is 13 amino acids. The V gene's germline CDR1 is SNHLY and CDR2 FYNNEI. V lost 6 bases and J lost 5, with 13 bases in between. The CDR3: CASSQQGRTEAFF. The CDR3 DNA reads as TGTGCCAGCAGCCAACAGGGACGGACTGAAGCTTTCTTT.

The chain has TRBV6-5 and TRBJ2-1, with D possibly matching TRBD2 (6 bases). Deletions cut 6 bases from V and 9 bases from J, with 21 bases between. Germline-derived CDR1 and CDR2 are MNHEY and SVGAGI. This CDR3 has 15 residues. The CDR3 sequence: CASRRRDSRRSEQFF. In DNA, the CDR3 is TGTGCCAGCAGACGCCGGGACTCTAGACGGAGTGAGCAGTTCTTC.

This clone showed up just once. This sequence joins TRBV2 and TRBJ1-3; TRBD1 matches at 7 bases. This CDR3 contains 14 residues. In germline, CDR1 is SNHLY, CDR2 FYNNEI. The trim removed 3 bases at V and 2 bases at J, leaving 1 base unmatched. The CDR3 region is CASSDGTAGNTIYF. The CDR3 DNA reads as TGTGCCAGCAGTGATGGGACAGCTGGAAACACCATATATTTT.

This clone was detected only a few times. The chain recombines TRBV11-2 with TRBJ2-1; 10 bases match TRBD2. Germline-derived CDR1 and CDR2 are SGHAT and FQNNGV. Unmatched junction bases numbered 10, after V lost 6 bases and J lost 5 bases. The CDR3 has 16 amino acids. As DNA, the CDR3 is TGTGCCAGCAGGCCCGAGCCGGGACTAGCGCACAATGAGCAGTTCTTC. Translation: CASRPEPGLAHNEQFF.

This clone was detected a few times. The CDR3 DNA reads TGCGCCAGCAGCTTGTACTCGCTAAACAATGAGCAGTTCTTC. This gives the protein CASSLYSLNNEQFF. The chain combines TRBV5-1 with TRBJ2-1; D call uncertain. Germline V gene lookup returns CDR1 SGHRS and CDR2 YFSETQ. The CDR3 spans 14 residues. Trimming took off 1 base at V and 5 bases at J, with 10 bases between the two ends.

This chain connects TRBV25-1 to TRBJ2-2; D is uncertain. CDR1 and CDR2 from the germline V gene are MGHDK and SYGVNS. The ends were cut back, 8 bases at V and 8 bases at J, with 9 bases in the middle. The CDR3 length is 11 residues. This chain's CDR3 is CASSVTGELFF. In nucleotides, the CDR3 is TGTGCCAGCTCTGTGACTGGGGAGCTGTTTTTT.

This chain uses TRBV5-1 with TRBJ2-2; 12 bases agree with TRBD1. With 6 bases clipped from V and 5 bases from J, the junction kept 5 bases outside the gene matches. Germline-derived CDR1 and CDR2 are SGHRS and YFSETQ. This CDR3 is 15 amino acids long. This CDR3 is CASNMGQGATGELFF. Here the CDR3 DNA reads TGCGCCAGCAACATGGGACAGGGGGCGACCGGGGAGCTGTTTTTT.

This clone was counted between two and nine times. This sequence joins TRBV7-2 and TRBJ2-1; D possibly corresponds to TRBD2 (5 bases). With 5 bases removed from V and 2 bases from J, the gap between germline ends came to 16 bases. The CDR3 is 16 amino acids. The germline CDR1 and CDR2 sequences are SGHTA and FQGNSA. The CDR3 DNA reads as TGTGCCAGCAGCACACAGCTAGCAGGAGCCTACAATGAGCAGTTCTTC. Its protein product is CASSTQLAGAYNEQFF.

The chain joins TRBV20-1 to TRBJ2-7; no definite D call. CDR3 size: 11 residues. The V end was cut by 5 bases, the J end by 4 bases, with 9 bases between. Germline lookup yields CDR1 DFQATT and CDR2 SNEGSKA (reference sequence). CDR3 in DNA: TGCAGTGCTTCTGACAAGTACGAGCAGTACTTC. Its protein is CSASDKYEQYF.

J is TRBJ1-5 and V is TRBV12-5; D uncertain. CDR1 and CDR2 (germline): LGHNT, FRNRAP. V shed 1 base and J shed 9 bases, with 10 bases lying between them. The CDR3 extends over 13 amino acids. The CDR3 nucleotides read TGTGCTAGTGGTTTGGACCTTCTAAGGCCCCAGCATTTT. Its protein is CASGLDLLRPQHF.